The rows below give T cell receptor beta chains drawn from one sample of a study of blood T cells in healthy people across ages. One entry per CDR3 protein results from TCRdb running MiXCR on the 5' RACE reads. The repertoire includes approximately 1.5 million distinct CDR3 sequences, about 45% of them detected once, and over 3.5% sits in the top ten. The sequencing input was blood. These receptors all stem from a woman between 18 and 29 years old in good health. Each CDR3 is given with its conserved first and last residue. D genes are given only for firm matches. Where a row states a size, it is once, few, many or the class of an expanded clone; other rows omit it.

V gene: TRBV24-1
J gene: TRBJ2-1
D gene: -
clone size: -
CDR3 protein: CATSDLRGLGNEQFF
CDR3 DNA: TGTGCCACCAGTGATTTGCGGGGTTTGGGGAATGAGCAGTTCTTC

V gene: TRBV25-1
J gene: TRBJ1-2
D gene: -
clone size: -
CDR3 protein: CASSEFGETAYGYTF
CDR3 DNA: TGTGCCAGCAGTGAATTCGGGGAGACAGCCTATGGCTACACCTTC

V gene: TRBV4-1
J gene: TRBJ2-4
D gene: -
clone size: -
CDR3 protein: CASSRLGLAKNIQYF
CDR3 DNA: TGCGCCAGCAGCCGCCTGGGCCTAGCCAAAAACATTCAGTACTTC

V gene: TRBV12-3/TRBV12-4
J gene: TRBJ1-2
D gene: -
clone size: -
CDR3 protein: CAGSLAQGFYGYTF
CDR3 DNA: TGTGCCGGCAGTTTAGCGCAAGGGTTCTATGGCTACACTTTC

V gene: TRBV7-2
J gene: TRBJ2-1
D gene: -
clone size: -
CDR3 protein: CASSLTNTANEQFF
CDR3 DNA: TGTGCCAGCAGCTTAACTAACACAGCCAATGAGCAGTTCTTC

V gene: TRBV10-3
J gene: TRBJ1-5
D gene: -
clone size: few
CDR3 protein: CATSTGTLSSYQPQHF
CDR3 DNA: TGTGCCACCTCCACCGGGACCCTCTCTAGTTATCAGCCCCAGCATTTT

V gene: TRBV6-8
J gene: TRBJ1-1
D gene: -
clone size: few
CDR3 protein: CASSYYGENTEAFF
CDR3 DNA: TGTGCCAGCAGTTACTATGGCGAGAACACTGAAGCTTTCTTT

V gene: TRBV4-2
J gene: TRBJ1-2
D gene: -
clone size: few
CDR3 protein: CASSQDLYAPQGVGYTF
CDR3 DNA: TGTGCCAGCAGCCAAGATCTCTATGCCCCTCAGGGTGTAGGCTACACCTTC

V gene: TRBV4-1
J gene: TRBJ2-1
D gene: -
clone size: few
CDR3 protein: CASSLRDPVANEQFF
CDR3 DNA: TGCGCCAGCAGCCTCCGGGACCCGGTCGCTAATGAGCAGTTCTTC

V gene: TRBV6-4
J gene: TRBJ2-3
D gene: TRBD2
clone size: -
CDR3 protein: CASSERSSGSEPDTQYF
CDR3 DNA: TGTGCCAGCAGTGAAAGATCTAGCGGGAGTGAGCCAGATACGCAGTATTTT

V gene: TRBV12-3/TRBV12-4
J gene: TRBJ2-7
D gene: -
clone size: -
CDR3 protein: CASSFTEGEQYF
CDR3 DNA: TGTGCCAGCAGTTTCACGGAGGGGGAGCAGTACTTC

V gene: TRBV20-1
J gene: TRBJ2-5
D gene: TRBD2
clone size: -
CDR3 protein: CSATRTSGSYVQYF
CDR3 DNA: TGCAGTGCTACTCGGACTAGCGGGAGTTACGTTCAGTACTTC

V gene: TRBV4-3
J gene: TRBJ1-2
D gene: -
clone size: -
CDR3 protein: CASSQDRIGNYGYTF
CDR3 DNA: TGCGCCAGCAGCCAAGATCGAATCGGAAACTATGGCTACACCTTC